This T cell receptor (beta chain) was obtained from a study of T-cell memory formation after mild COVID-19. Trimming shortened V by 6 bases and J by 11 bases, and 13 bases separated the two germline ends. CDR1 and CDR2 from the germline V gene are MNHEY and SVGAGI. CDR3 size: 11 residues. TCRdb passed the 5' RACE reads through MiXCR, listing each CDR3 protein once. Here the sample spans some 180,000 distinct CDR3 sequences, approximately 18% being singletons. Sequenced sample: PBMCs or a T cell subset sorted from them (not recorded which). The V gene is TRBV6-5, the J gene TRBJ1-2; a possible D gene is TRBD1 (6 bases). The receptor was derived from a man between 18 and 29 years old who had mild COVID-19 (a few samples of this study predate the infection). Cell type and time point are not known. CDR3 protein: CASSRAGAYTF. The CDR3 DNA reads TGTGCCAGCAGCCGGGCAGGGGCTTACACCTTC.